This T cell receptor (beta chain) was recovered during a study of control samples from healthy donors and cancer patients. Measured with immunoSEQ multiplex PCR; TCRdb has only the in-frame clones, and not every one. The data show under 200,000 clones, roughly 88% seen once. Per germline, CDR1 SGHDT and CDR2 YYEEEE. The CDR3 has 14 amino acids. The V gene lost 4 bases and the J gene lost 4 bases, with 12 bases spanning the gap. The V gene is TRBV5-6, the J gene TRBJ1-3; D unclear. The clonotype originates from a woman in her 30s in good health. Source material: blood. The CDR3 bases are TGTGCCAGCAGCGCCGCCCCATGGGGAAACACCATATATTTT. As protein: CASSAAPWGNTIYF.